Below are 5 T cell receptor beta chains sequenced from a single sample in a study of human T cells and chemical hapten exposure. In TCRdb, the RACE reads were re-called with MiXCR into one record per CDR3 protein. The data show about 55,000 distinct CDR3 sequences, 9.5% to 10% seen once. Indicated time point: patch test 2, 6 weeks after DPC sensitization. Indicated treatment: therapeutic diphenylcyclopropenone sensitization with weekly scalp DPC. The sample was whole blood, taken in connection with sensitization to the hapten diphenylcyclopropenone (DPC). All receptors come from a woman in her fifties or sixties with alopecia areata. Some clones in this sample may be carry-over from other donors' samples.

The sample holds a few counts of this clonotype. The chain couples TRBV9 to TRBJ2-2; TRBD2 might be the D (6 bases). V lost 6 bases, J lost 2 bases, and 14 bases lay in between. CDR1 SGDLS and CDR2 YYNGEE come from the germline V gene. The CDR3 loop spans 15 amino acids. CDR3 protein: CASTSGGANTGELFF. For the CDR3, the DNA is TGTGCCAGCACCTCCGGGGGAGCTAACACCGGGGAGCTGTTTTTT. Looking up the rest from reference TRBV9 and TRBJ2-2 gives the full variable domain: DSGVTQTPKHLITATGQRVTLRCSPRSGDLSVYWYQQSLDQGLQFLIQYYNGEERAKGNILERFSAQQFPDLHSELNLSSLELGDSALYFCASTSGGANTGELFFGEGSRLTVL.

This clonotype was counted at least ten times. The chain couples TRBV29-1 to TRBJ2-1, with 11 positions matching TRBD2. This CDR3 spans 17 amino acids. Trimming at V came to 1 base and at J to 4 bases, leaving 9 bases not matched to a gene. Germline V CDR1 and CDR2: SQVTM, ANQGSEA. CDR3 protein: CSVEGSGTSGSYNEQFF. Here the CDR3 DNA reads TGCAGCGTTGAAGGATCCGGGACTAGCGGATCATACAATGAGCAGTTCTTC.

The rearrangement joins TRBV10-3 to TRBJ2-1; D call uncertain. In germline, CDR1 is ENHRY, CDR2 SYGVKD. The CDR3 covers 17 residues. Trimming pared 3 bases from V and 0 bases from J, leaving 15 bases between. The CDR3 bases are TGTGCCATCAGTGACCCTGGGCGGTCGATCTCCTACAATGAGCAGTTCTTC. Its translation is CAISDPGRSISYNEQFF.

In this sample, this clonotype turned up a few times. This chain links TRBV20-1 with TRBJ1-2; weak D call: TRBD1 (6 bases). Per the germline V gene, CDR1 is DFQATT and CDR2 is SNEGSKA (reference sequence). CDR3 length: 15 amino acids. Trimming cost V 6 bases and J 6 bases, with 23 bases left between them. The CDR3 bases are TGCAGTGCCCCTCCCCCGCAGGGGTTCGGCGATGGCTACACCTTC. This codes for CSAPPPQGFGDGYTF.

This clonotype was observed many times. The gene calls are TRBV6-2 or TRBV6-3 and TRBJ1-5; perhaps TRBD1 as D (5 bases). The CDR3 has 12 residues. Trimming removed 6 bases from V and 6 bases from J, with 9 bases in between. CDR1 and CDR2 from the germline V gene are MNHEY and SVGEGT. CDR3 loop: CASSQGFQPQHF. In DNA form, the CDR3 reads TGTGCCAGCAGCCAGGGTTTTCAGCCCCAGCATTTT.